The rows below give T cell receptor beta chains drawn from one sample of a study of T cell responses to AZD1222 COVID-19 vaccine. Method: immunoSEQ multiplex PCR; TCRdb's copy keeps in-frame clones and lacks some. The table records tens of thousands of clones, just over 90% of them present only once. The material was peripheral blood, obtained on day 0 of MenACWY control vaccination. The receptors derive from an adult in good health. Each CDR3 is given with its conserved first and last residue. Fields, in order: J gene, V gene, clone size, D gene, CDR3 DNA, CDR3 protein. A D gene is named only where the DNA matches it firmly. Size values are once, few and many counts, or a class for expanded clones, and some rows have none.

J: TRBJ1-1
V: TRBV1
size: -
D: -
DNA: TGCACCAGCAGCCTCCCGAGGAGGGGAACCAATATCATGAACACTGAAGCTTTCTTT
CDR3: CTSSLPRRGTNIMNTEAFF

J: TRBJ1-4
V: TRBV7-8
size: -
D: TRBD1
DNA: TGTGCCAGCAGCTTACGGCCGAGGGACAGGTGGATTGAAAAACTGTTTTTT
CDR3: CASSLRPRDRWIEKLFF

J: TRBJ1-5
V: TRBV23-1
size: -
D: TRBD1
DNA: TGCGCCAGCCGGTGTGAGGGGACAGGGGGTCTACAACCCCAGCATTTT
CDR3: CASRCEGTGGLQPQHF

J: TRBJ1-3
V: TRBV24-1
size: -
D: -
DNA: TGTGCCACCAGTGATAACAACAGCCCGCCGGGAAACACCATATATTTT
CDR3: CATSDNNSPPGNTIYF

J: TRBJ1-2
V: TRBV5-6
size: -
D: TRBD1
DNA: TGTGCCAGCAGCTTAGGGGGACAGGGCTATGGCTACACCTTC
CDR3: CASSLGGQGYGYTF

J: TRBJ1-1
V: TRBV3-1/TRBV3-2
size: -
D: -
DNA: TGTGCCAGCAGCCAAGGGGCGGCTGAAGCTTTCTTT
CDR3: CASSQGAAEAFF

J: TRBJ1-4
V: TRBV5-1
size: -
D: -
DNA: TGCGCCAGCAGCTTGCAAAATCCCCGAAATGAAAAACTGTTTTTT
CDR3: CASSLQNPRNEKLFF

J: TRBJ1-2
V: TRBV5-1
size: once
D: -
DNA: TGCGCCAGCAGCCTTGACAGGCACTATGGCTACACCTTC
CDR3: CASSLDRHYGYTF

J: TRBJ1-2
V: TRBV11-2
size: -
D: -
DNA: TGTGCCAGCAGCACGAGACTAAAGGCTAACTATGGCTACACCTTC
CDR3: CASSTRLKANYGYTF

J: TRBJ1-1
V: TRBV4-2
size: -
D: -
DNA: TGTGCCAGCAGCCAAGATTACGGAGCACGGAACACTGAAGCTTTCTTT
CDR3: CASSQDYGARNTEAFF

J: TRBJ2-5
V: TRBV25-1
size: -
D: TRBD2
DNA: TGTGCCAGTGTCAGTGCGGGAGTAGAGACCCAGTACTTC
CDR3: CASVSAGVETQYF

J: TRBJ2-2
V: TRBV28
size: -
D: -
DNA: TGTGCCAGCAGTTTATCTTACACCTCCCTGGGTGATACCGGGGAGCTGTTTTTT
CDR3: CASSLSYTSLGDTGELFF

J: TRBJ2-7
V: TRBV5-1
size: -
D: -
DNA: TGCGCCAGCAAGGACACCAACCCCAGCGAGCAGTACTTC
CDR3: CASKDTNPSEQYF

J: TRBJ1-3
V: TRBV6-5
size: -
D: TRBD1
DNA: TGTGCCAGCAGTAGACAGGGAATAGGAAACACCATATATTTT
CDR3: CASSRQGIGNTIYF

J: TRBJ2-7
V: TRBV7-9
size: -
D: -
DNA: TGTGCCAGCAGCTTTGGGGACCCCTCCTACGAGCAGTACTTC
CDR3: CASSFGDPSYEQYF

J: TRBJ2-7
V: TRBV28
size: -
D: TRBD2
DNA: TGTGCCAGCAGCCGCGGGACTACCTTTTTCTACGAGCAGTACTTC
CDR3: CASSRGTTFFYEQYF

J: TRBJ2-5
V: TRBV9
size: -
D: -
DNA: TGTGCCAGCAGCGTAGATGTGGGGGCCGAGACCCAGTACTTC
CDR3: CASSVDVGAETQYF